This T cell receptor (beta chain) was captured in a study of T cell changes during pregnancy in multiple sclerosis. The V and J ends lost 2 bases and 5 bases respectively, with 15 bases between them. The CDR3 runs 15 residues. CDR1 is MNHNS and CDR2 is SASEGT in the germline V gene. This clone was found a few times. TCRdb's copy holds only in-frame clones and misses some; the assay was immunoSEQ multiplex PCR. Of 45,000 or so clones in the sample, 75% to 95% were seen once. The clonotype originates from a female donor with multiple sclerosis, enrolled in a pregnancy study. The rearrangement uses TRBV6-1 and TRBJ2-5, with D maybe TRBD2 (5 bases). The sample in question was CD8+ T cells from peripheral blood mononuclear cells, obtained in the second trimester of pregnancy. The CDR3 nucleotides are TGTGCCAGCAGTGAAAGTGGCTCCTCGGGGGAGACCCAGTACTTC. Its translation is CASSESGSSGETQYF.